This T cell receptor (beta chain) stems from a study of T-cell reconstitution after alpha-beta-depleted transplantation in children. This sample's TCRbeta library carried unique molecular identifier barcodes. TCRdb re-derived calls from the PCR reads in MiXCR, one entry per CDR3 protein. Of about 460,000 distinct CDR3 sequences listed, around 12% were seen once; the top ten hold about 5.6%. V was pared by 4 bases and J by 12 bases, with 13 bases between. CDR3 size: 12 residues. Germline CDR1 reads SNHLY; CDR2 reads FYNNEI. This specimen was PBMCs from the stem cell graft donor, taken from the stem cell graft. This TCR came from a human donor who donated a stem cell graft to a child with combined immunodeficiency. This rearrangement joins TRBV2 to TRBJ1-5; tentative D call: TRBD1 (6 bases). The CDR3 DNA is TGTGCCAGCAGTGGGGGACAAATGGTCCAGCATTTT. Encoded protein: CASSGGQMVQHF.